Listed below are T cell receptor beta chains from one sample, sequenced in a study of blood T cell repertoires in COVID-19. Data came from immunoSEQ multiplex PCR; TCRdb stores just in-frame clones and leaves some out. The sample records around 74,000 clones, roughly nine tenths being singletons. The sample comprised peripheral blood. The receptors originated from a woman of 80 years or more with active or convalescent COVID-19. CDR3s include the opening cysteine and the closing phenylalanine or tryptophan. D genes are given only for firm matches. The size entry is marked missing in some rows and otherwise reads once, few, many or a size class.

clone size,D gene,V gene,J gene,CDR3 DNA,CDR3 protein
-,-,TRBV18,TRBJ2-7,TGTGCCAGCTCACCGAGCCGGGCAGGGGAAAGGAATGAGCAGTACTTC,CASSPSRAGERNEQYF
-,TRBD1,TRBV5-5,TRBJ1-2,TGTGCCAGCAGCTTTTTGACAGGGCCCTTTGACGGCTACACCTTC,CASSFLTGPFDGYTF
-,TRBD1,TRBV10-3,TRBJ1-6,TGTGCCATCAGTGAAGGACAGGGTAGATATTCACCCCTCCACTTT,CAISEGQGRYSPLHF
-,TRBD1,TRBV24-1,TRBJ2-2,TGTGCCACCAGTGATCCCCAGACAGGGAGAACCGGGGAGCTGTTTTTT,CATSDPQTGRTGELFF
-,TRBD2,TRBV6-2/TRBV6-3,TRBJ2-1,TGTGCCAGCAGTTTGCTTTCCCCGACTAGCGGGCTTTACAATGAGCAGTTCTTC,CASSLLSPTSGLYNEQFF
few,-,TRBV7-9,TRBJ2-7,TGTGCCAGCAGCCCGGCGGGCCCTTCGGTGGCGCAGTACTTC,CASSPAGPSVAQYF
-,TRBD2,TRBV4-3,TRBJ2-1,TGCGCCAGCAGCCTAATTAGCGGGGGGAGCTACAATGAGCAGTTCTTC,CASSLISGGSYNEQFF
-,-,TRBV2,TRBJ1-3,TGTGCCAGCAGTGAATTCGGGGGCTCTGGAAACACCATATATTTT,CASSEFGGSGNTIYF
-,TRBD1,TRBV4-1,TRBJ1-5,TGCGCCAGCAGCTTCTCAGGGGGCGATCAGCCCCAGCATTTT,CASSFSGGDQPQHF
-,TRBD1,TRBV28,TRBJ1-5,TGTGCCATAGAGGGGGCTCCGGGGCCCCAGCATTTT,CAIEGAPGPQHF
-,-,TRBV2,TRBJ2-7,TGTGCCAGCAGTCCTCGACAGCTCTCCTACGAGCAGTACTTC,CASSPRQLSYEQYF
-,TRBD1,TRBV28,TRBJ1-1,TGTGCCAGCAGTTCGGGACAGGGACGTGCTTTCTTT,CASSSGQGRAFF
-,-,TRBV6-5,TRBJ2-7,TGTGCCAGCAGTTACTTCACAGGGTCGGGCGAGCAGTACTTC,CASSYFTGSGEQYF
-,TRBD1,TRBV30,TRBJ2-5,TGTGCCTGGGGCGGACAGGGCGCGAAGACCCAGTACTTC,CAWGGQGAKTQYF
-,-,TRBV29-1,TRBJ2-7,TGCAGCGCTAGGACTGAGAGCTCCTACGAGCAGTACTTC,CSARTESSYEQYF
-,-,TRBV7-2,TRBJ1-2,TGTGCCAGCAGCCCCACTGACAGGCCTCGCTATGTTTTGAACGGCTACACCTTC,CASSPTDRPRYVLNGYTF
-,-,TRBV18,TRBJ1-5,TGTGCCAGCTCACCAGGGGAGGGTTTCGGCAATCAGCCCCAGCATTTT,CASSPGEGFGNQPQHF
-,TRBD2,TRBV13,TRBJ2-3,TGTGCCAGCAGCTTTGGACTAGCGGGGGGCAGGGGAGATACGCAGTATTTT,CASSFGLAGGRGDTQYF
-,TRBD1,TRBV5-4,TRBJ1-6,TGTGCCAGCAGATTCATGGCAGGGGGAAATTCACCCCTCCACTTT,CASRFMAGGNSPLHF
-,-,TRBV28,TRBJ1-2,TGTGCCAGCAGTTCTCAACTACGCGAAGGCTACACCTTC,CASSSQLREGYTF
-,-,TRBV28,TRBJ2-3,TGTGCCAGCAGTTTCACGGGGACAAGCACAGATACGCAGTATTTT,CASSFTGTSTDTQYF
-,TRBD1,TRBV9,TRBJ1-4,TGTGCCAGCAGCGGGACGACAGGGGGCAGTGAAAAACTGTTTTTT,CASSGTTGGSEKLFF
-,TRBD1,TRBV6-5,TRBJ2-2,TGTGCCAGCAGTTACTCAGGACAGGCCGGGGAGCTGTTTTTT,CASSYSGQAGELFF
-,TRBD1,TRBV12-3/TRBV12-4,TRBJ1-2,TGTGCCAGCAGTCCGACAGGGACGAGCTACACCTTC,CASSPTGTSYTF
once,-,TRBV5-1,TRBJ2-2,TGCGCCAGCAGCTTACAAGGGGCGAACACCGGGGAGCTGTTTTTT,CASSLQGANTGELFF
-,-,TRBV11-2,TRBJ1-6,TGTGCCAGCAGCTTATTATTAAATTCACCCCTCCACTTT,CASSLLLNSPLHF
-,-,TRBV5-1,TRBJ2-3,TGCGCCAGCACCCAATGGGGGGGGCCAGGAGATACGCAGTATTTT,CASTQWGGPGDTQYF
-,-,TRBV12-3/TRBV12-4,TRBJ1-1,TGTGCCAGCAGGTATCTAAACACTGAAGCTTTCTTT,CASRYLNTEAFF
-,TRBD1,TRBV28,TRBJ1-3,TGTGCCAGCAAGAGACAGGGTGGAAACACCATATATTTT,CASKRQGGNTIYF
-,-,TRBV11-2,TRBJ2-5,TGTGCCAGCAGCCCCGCTGGGGGGGGCGAAGAGACCCAGTACTTC,CASSPAGGGEETQYF
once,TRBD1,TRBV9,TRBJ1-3,TGTGCCAGCAGCTTCCGGGACAGGCCAGTCGCTGGAAACACCATATATTTT,CASSFRDRPVAGNTIYF
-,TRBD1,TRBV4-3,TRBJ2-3,TGCGCCAGCAGCCAAGTTCACTCCGGGACAGGGCGTACAGATACGCAGTATTTT,CASSQVHSGTGRTDTQYF
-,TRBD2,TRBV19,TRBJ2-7,TGTGCCAGTAGTACGGGACTAGCGGTCTTCTACGAGCAGTACTTC,CASSTGLAVFYEQYF
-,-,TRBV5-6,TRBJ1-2,TGTGCCAGCAGCTTTGACCGCAGGGCCTACACCTTC,CASSFDRRAYTF
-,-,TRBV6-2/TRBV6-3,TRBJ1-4,TGTGCCAGCAGTTTAGGGGGAAAACTGTTTTTT,CASSLGGKLFF
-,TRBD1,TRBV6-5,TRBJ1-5,TGTGCCAGCAGTTCGGACAGGGGGGCTCAGCCCCAGCATTTT,CASSSDRGAQPQHF
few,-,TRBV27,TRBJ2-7,TGTGCCAGCAGTTCCCGTTACGAGCAGTACTTC,CASSSRYEQYF
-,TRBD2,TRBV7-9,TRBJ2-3,TGTGCCAGCAGCCGTAGCGGGGGGGACACAGATACGCAGTATTTT,CASSRSGGDTDTQYF
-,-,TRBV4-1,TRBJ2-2,TGCGCCAGCAGCCAAGGGCTAGCGAGGGGCGGGGAGCTGTTTTTT,CASSQGLARGGELFF
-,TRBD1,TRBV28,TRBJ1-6,TGTGCCAGCAGCACAAGGACAGGGTATAATTCACCCCTCCACTTT,CASSTRTGYNSPLHF
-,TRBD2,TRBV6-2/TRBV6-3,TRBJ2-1,TGTGCCAGCAGCCCAGGACTAGCGCACTACAATGAGCAGTTCTTC,CASSPGLAHYNEQFF
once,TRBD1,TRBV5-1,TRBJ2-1,TGCGCCAGCAGCTGGCAGGGGGCGCACGGAAATGAGCAGTTCTTC,CASSWQGAHGNEQFF
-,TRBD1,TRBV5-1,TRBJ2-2,TGCGCCAGCAGCCTGCTGACAGGGGGATACACCGGGGAGCTGTTTTTT,CASSLLTGGYTGELFF
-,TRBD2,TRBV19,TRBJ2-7,TGTGCCAGTAGTATCGGACTAGCCGCCTACGAGCAGTACTTC,CASSIGLAAYEQYF
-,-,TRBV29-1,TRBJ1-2,TGCAGCGTTGAAGGGGGCGCAAACTATGGCTACACCTTC,CSVEGGANYGYTF
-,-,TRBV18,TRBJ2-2,TGTGCCAGCTCAACAGAGAACACCGGGGAGCTGTTTTTT,CASSTENTGELFF
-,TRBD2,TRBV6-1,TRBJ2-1,TGTGCCAGCAGTGAAACTGGGACTAGCGAAGCGTTCTTC,CASSETGTSEAFF
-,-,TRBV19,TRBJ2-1,TGTGCCAGTAGTATGGCAGGGTTCTCCTACAATGAGCAGTTCTTC,CASSMAGFSYNEQFF